This record looks at one T cell receptor beta chain sequence and its context. Its cognate antigen is unknown. This sample was included in a study of shared clonotypes between healthy human individuals. Whole-study results and caveats: The study generally estimated greater richness for naive than memory subsets. Tissue TCR repertoires likely differ from these blood-only repertoires. Clonotype sharing across several donors was observed for around 5.1% of naive CD4 clonotypes.

The method was immunoSEQ multiplex PCR; TCRdb's version includes in-frame clones alone and lacks a portion of them. The sample includes about 600,000 clones, around 97% of them seen just once. Germline loops: CDR1 SGHNT, CDR2 YYREEE (reference sequence). The CDR3 extends over 16 amino acids. Trimming removed 4 bases from V and 5 bases from J; junction bases left unmatched: 13. The sequence was obtained from a woman under 40 in good health. The sample was naive CD4+ T cells sorted from blood. Subset in this sample: CD45RA+ positively selected. This chain links TRBV5-4 with TRBJ2-7, with 9 bases that match TRBD1. The CDR3 region has the DNA TGTGCCAGCAGCCTCACGACAGGGGGATCCATTGACGAGCAGTACTTC. This gives the protein CASSLTTGGSIDEQYF.